The clone carrying this T cell receptor beta chain was seen only a few times. The antigen remains unidentified. The data stem from a study of blood T cells in healthy people across ages. Study conclusions and caveats: The authors considered diversity estimates from one million T cells to be underestimates.

Collection of 8.5 to 10 milliliters of peripheral blood was performed for each donor. This CDR3 contains 13 residues. The use of a sample-barcoded 5' primer and a J-beta primer mix characterized a second PCR of roughly 7 to 11 cycles. Using its own MiXCR run on the 5' RACE reads, TCRdb lists one record per CDR3 protein. The sample includes hundreds of thousands of distinct CDR3 sequences, around 20% of them seen just once. The source is a man in his 70s in good health. V usage is TRBV21-1 and J usage is TRBJ2-5. TRBV21-1 is labeled a pseudogene. Sequencing used blood. The CDR3 sequence: CASKTLYQETQYF. CDR3 sequence (DNA): TGTGCCAGCAAAACCCTGTACCAAGAGACCCAGTACTTC.